This TCR beta chain is from a study of T cell responses to AZD1222 COVID-19 vaccine (dated by TCRdb to the early 2020s). For the wider study: AZD1222 recipients whose second dose came at about 4 weeks and those whose second dose came at about 12 weeks were combined into one group, since spike-specific TCR depth and breadth did not differ between the two schedules. A total of just over 230 trial participants underwent TCR sequencing, of whom under 220 had received two doses of AZD1222 and around 25 had received two doses of the MenACWY control vaccine. Trial participants were enrolled into age subgroups of 18-55, 56-69 and 70-plus years, which contained around 140, 26 and 57 TCR-sequenced participants, respectively. What the authors observed across the whole study: After two AZD1222 doses, spike-specific TCR breadth and depth were significantly higher than at day 0 and than in MenACWY recipients. The 56-69-year group was small, and its depth increase did not reach significance, likely because of low power. Only a handful of AZD1222 recipients were SARS-CoV-2 seropositive at baseline, limiting conclusions about previously exposed vaccinees. No day 14 peak-response samples were available, so repertoires were characterized only after the peak T cell response. Most participants were white British and females outnumbered males, and the authors suggested that clonal diversity may have been underestimated. Epitopes outside the regions mutated in the B.1.351 and B.1.1.7 variants were reportedly recognized by nearly half of the unique spike-specific TCRs. Vaccine-associated CD4 TCRs spanned the whole spike protein, with dominant responses in regions 160-218 and 743-854.

As to this clone: Its antigen is unknown. Per-base qualities were not stored, and no clone one base away is much larger.

The sample's time point label, in plain terms: baseline before first vaccination. Samples from vaccinated people were obtained from the UK trials COV001 and COV002, which included a single-blind randomized controlled phase 2/3 trial of AZD1222 (ChAdOx1 nCoV-19) in healthy adults. For TCRbeta chain sequencing, PBMC samples were collected from trial participants at day 0 and at day 28 after the second dose. From the cysteine up to the phenylalanine, the CDR3 has a length of 12 residues. Just CDR3 DNA is preserved here, 36 bases in frame from base 1. V is clipped by 1 base and J by 11 bases, and the sequence between their germline boundaries is 11 bases long. The CDR3 regions of human TCRbeta chains were analyzed by immunosequencing. The original methods were these. Repertoire TCRs were matched against a reference library of SARS-CoV-2-specific TCRs generated with the MIRA antigen-specificity platform. Breadth was defined as the fraction of unique TCRs that were SARS-CoV-2-associated, and depth was defined as the fraction of total T cells that were SARS-CoV-2-associated. Using the MIRA data, each spike-specific TCR was mapped to the spike region that the TCR reacts to and placed in a CD4 or CD8 class. Log10-transformed breadth and depth values were compared by one-way ANOVA with Sidak's multiple comparisons tests. The table was pulled from immuneACCESS by TCRdb, which kept in-frame rearrangements only. Such tables lose some clones; where checked, under half of the loss comes from unresolved V genes, and the rest has no known cause. The DNA gave D and trimming, while V, J and clone size come from that table. The sample yields around 120,000 clones; around 85% were counted once. Of the sample, around 6% falls within the top ten clones.

The receptor was isolated from an adult in good health. The rearrangement combines TRBV12-3 or TRBV12-4 with TRBJ1-2, with a tentative D gene TRBD1 over 6 matching bases. This specimen was peripheral blood, taken on day 0 of AZD1222 vaccination. CDR3 protein: CASSLGRTGYTF. At the DNA level, the sequence is TGTGCCAGCAGTTTAGGACGCACAGGGTACACCTTC.